A selection of T cell receptor beta chains follows, all from one sample in a study of blood T cell repertoires in COVID-19. Some clones are missing from TCRdb's copy, which holds only in-frame ones; the method was immunoSEQ multiplex PCR. The top ten hold around 2.1% of the sample, which has about 280,000 clones, roughly 89% seen once. The material sequenced was peripheral blood. These receptors came from a man aged 50 or older with acute or convalescent COVID-19. Both conserved end residues are part of each CDR3. A D gene is named only where the DNA matches it firmly. A row's size may be missing; if present it is once, few, many or a size class.

clone size	J gene	V gene	D gene	CDR3 protein	CDR3 DNA
NA	TRBJ1-1	TRBV3-1/TRBV3-2	NA	CASSQGRDLFSEAFF	TGTGCCAGCAGCCAAGGAAGGGACTTATTCTCTGAAGCTTTCTTT
NA	TRBJ2-5	TRBV30	NA	CAWSLGRVWETQYF	TGTGCCTGGAGTTTGGGCAGGGTTTGGGAGACCCAGTACTTC
NA	TRBJ1-3	TRBV3-1/TRBV3-2	NA	CASSQAGVEGNTIYF	TGTGCCAGCAGCCAAGCGGGGGTGGAAGGAAACACCATATATTTT
NA	TRBJ1-2	TRBV6-5	TRBD1	CASRGDRRFSYGYTF	TGTGCCAGCAGGGGGGACAGGAGATTCTCCTATGGCTACACCTTC
NA	TRBJ2-3	TRBV9	NA	CASSVGGGESTDTQYF	TGTGCCAGCAGCGTAGGGGGCGGGGAGAGCACAGATACGCAGTATTTT
few	TRBJ2-7	TRBV5-1	NA	CASSLQGVEQYF	TGCGCCAGCAGCCTACAGGGAGTCGAGCAGTACTTC
many	TRBJ2-2	TRBV7-3	NA	CASSWTRGPGELFF	TGTGCCAGCAGCTGGACAAGGGGTCCCGGGGAGCTGTTTTTT
NA	TRBJ2-3	TRBV4-1	NA	CASSQVGREKDTQYF	TGCGCCAGCAGCCAAGTAGGACGGGAGAAAGATACGCAGTATTTT
once	TRBJ1-5	TRBV10-3	NA	CAISERQVGSNQPQHF	TGTGCCATCAGTGAACGACAGGTTGGAAGCAATCAGCCCCAGCATTTT
NA	TRBJ1-4	TRBV14	NA	CASSRVNEKLFF	TGTGCCAGCAGCCGAGTGAATGAAAAACTGTTTTTT
NA	TRBJ2-1	TRBV5-1	NA	CASSPEGGAYNEQFF	TGCGCCAGCAGCCCTGAAGGGGGGGCATACAATGAGCAGTTCTTC
NA	TRBJ1-2	TRBV7-2	TRBD1	CASSLDRQGIYGYTF	TGTGCCAGCAGCTTAGATCGACAGGGAATCTATGGCTACACCTTC
NA	TRBJ1-1	TRBV6-6	NA	CASSFRVPGDTEAFF	TGTGCCAGCAGCTTTCGCGTTCCAGGGGACACTGAAGCTTTCTTT
NA	TRBJ2-6	TRBV7-2	TRBD2	CASSLRGAGAGANVLTF	TGTGCCAGCAGCCTGCGTGGTGCGGGGGCTGGGGCCAACGTCCTGACTTTC
NA	TRBJ1-5	TRBV19	NA	CASSPGGAWDQPQHF	TGTGCCAGTAGCCCTGGAGGGGCTTGGGATCAGCCCCAGCATTTT
NA	TRBJ2-4	TRBV9	TRBD2	CASSVWEGGIQYF	TGTGCCAGCAGCGTATGGGAGGGAGGCATTCAGTACTTC
NA	TRBJ1-1	TRBV29-1	NA	CSAERDTNTEAFF	TGCAGCGCTGAACGGGACACGAACACTGAAGCTTTCTTT
once	TRBJ2-2	TRBV7-8	TRBD1	CASSSTGTGVSELFF	TGTGCCAGCAGCTCCACCGGGACAGGGGTCTCGGAGCTGTTTTTT
NA	TRBJ2-4	TRBV10-3	NA	CAISIAPDNQRAIQYF	TGTGCCATCAGCATTGCACCAGACAACCAGAGAGCCATTCAGTACTTC
once	TRBJ1-1	TRBV7-6	NA	CASSLQGDNMNTEAFF	TGTGCCAGCAGCTTGCAAGGGGATAATATGAACACTGAAGCTTTCTTT
NA	TRBJ2-3	TRBV5-1	TRBD1	CASSPGTGGTDTQYF	TGCGCCAGCAGCCCCGGGACAGGGGGCACAGATACGCAGTATTTT
NA	TRBJ1-6	TRBV5-1	NA	CASSPVSENSPLHF	TGCGCCAGCAGCCCCGTGAGTGAAAATTCACCCCTCCACTTT
NA	TRBJ2-3	TRBV5-1	NA	CASSPDTDTQYF	TGCGCCAGCAGCCCAGACACAGATACGCAGTATTTT
NA	TRBJ1-5	TRBV19	NA	CASSADSSNQPQHF	TGTGCCAGTAGTGCAGACAGTAGCAATCAGCCCCAGCATTTT
NA	TRBJ1-5	TRBV30	NA	CAWSESSGGINQPQHF	TGTGCCTGGAGTGAATCGTCAGGAGGGATCAATCAGCCCCAGCATTTT
NA	TRBJ1-2	TRBV4-1	NA	CASSQDWSPNYGYTF	TGCGCCAGCAGCCAAGATTGGAGCCCTAACTATGGCTACACCTTC
NA	TRBJ1-5	TRBV12-5	NA	CASAGAGNQPQHF	TGTGCTAGTGCTGGGGCGGGCAATCAGCCCCAGCATTTT
NA	TRBJ2-3	TRBV18	TRBD1	CASSPGTGGTDTQYF	TGTGCCAGCTCACCAGGGACAGGGGGCACAGATACGCAGTATTTT
NA	TRBJ1-6	TRBV7-2	NA	CASSQVGAASYNSPLHF	TGTGCCAGCAGCCAGGTGGGGGCGGCCTCCTATAATTCACCCCTCCACTTT
NA	TRBJ2-3	TRBV29-1	TRBD1	CSVVGQGGTDTQYF	TGCAGCGTTGTGGGACAGGGGGGCACAGATACGCAGTATTTT
NA	TRBJ1-2	TRBV7-3	NA	CASSLPGFYGYTF	TGTGCCAGCAGCTTACCAGGCTTCTATGGCTACACCTTC
NA	TRBJ2-7	TRBV23-1	NA	CASSHGTLSSYEQYF	TGCGCCAGCAGTCACGGGACACTCAGCTCCTACGAGCAGTACTTC
NA	TRBJ1-2	TRBV6-1	TRBD1	CASSEQGGYSRYTF	TGTGCCAGCAGTGAACAGGGGGGCTACTCTCGCTACACCTTC
NA	TRBJ2-1	TRBV2	TRBD1	CASSETRTGRLEQFF	TGTGCCAGCAGTGAAACAAGGACAGGAAGGCTAGAGCAGTTCTTC
NA	TRBJ1-2	TRBV2	TRBD1	CASKRTGGVTYGYTF	TGTGCCAGCAAAAGGACAGGGGGCGTGACCTATGGCTACACCTTC
once	TRBJ2-5	TRBV30	TRBD2	CAWSSSGGPETQYF	TGTGCCTGGAGTTCCAGCGGGGGACCAGAGACCCAGTACTTC
NA	TRBJ1-4	TRBV7-2	TRBD1	CASRRTGVTTNEKLFF	TGTGCCAGCAGACGGACAGGGGTAACGACTAATGAAAAACTGTTTTTT
NA	TRBJ2-5	TRBV13	NA	CASSPPRERRETQYF	TGTGCCAGCAGCCCCCCCCGGGAGCGCAGGGAGACCCAGTACTTC
NA	TRBJ1-3	TRBV12-3/TRBV12-4	NA	CASSLSTGNTIYF	TGTGCCAGCAGTTTATCCACTGGAAACACCATATATTTT
NA	TRBJ2-2	TRBV5-1	NA	CASSFGPGARTGELFF	TGCGCCAGCAGCTTCGGACCAGGGGCGAGAACCGGGGAGCTGTTTTTT
NA	TRBJ1-1	TRBV9	TRBD1	CASSAGTGGFGTEAFF	TGTGCCAGCAGCGCTGGGACAGGGGGTTTTGGCACTGAAGCTTTCTTT
NA	TRBJ2-5	TRBV19	NA	CASSSAWRETQYF	TGTGCCAGTAGTTCCGCCTGGAGGGAGACCCAGTACTTC
NA	TRBJ1-3	TRBV18	NA	CASLSGNTIYF	TGTGCCAGCCTTAGTGGAAACACCATATATTTT
NA	TRBJ2-2	TRBV12-5	TRBD2	CASGPQVAGGLLGELFF	TGTGCTAGTGGTCCCCAAGTAGCGGGGGGGCTTCTCGGGGAGCTGTTTTTT
NA	TRBJ1-5	TRBV2	TRBD1	CASKDRGNQPQHF	TGTGCCAGCAAGGACAGGGGGAATCAGCCCCAGCATTTT
NA	TRBJ1-2	TRBV12-3/TRBV12-4	NA	CASSLRVSYGYTF	TGTGCCAGCAGTTTGAGGGTTTCCTATGGCTACACCTTC
few	TRBJ1-1	TRBV3-1/TRBV3-2	NA	CASSQAGVVGSEAFF	TGTGCCAGCAGCCAGGCCGGGGTGGTCGGCTCTGAAGCTTTCTTT
NA	TRBJ2-3	TRBV5-1	TRBD2	CASSLDLGLAGGETTDTQYF	TGCGCCAGCAGCTTGGACCTCGGACTAGCGGGGGGGGAGACCACAGATACGCAGTATTTT
NA	TRBJ1-3	TRBV11-2	NA	CASSLTGNTIYF	TGTGCCAGCAGCTTAACAGGAAACACCATATATTTT